Presented here are 3 T cell receptor beta chains from one specimen sequenced in a study of control samples from healthy donors and cancer patients. Measured with immunoSEQ multiplex PCR; TCRdb has only the in-frame clones, and not every one. The repertoire has approximately 68,000 clones, under 85% of them found once; the top ten carry approximately 14%. Sequenced material: blood. All receptors derive from a man between 60 and 75 years old in good health.

This CDR3 reads CASSIGIYETQYF. CDR3 sequence (DNA): TGTGCCAGTAGTATAGGGATCTATGAGACCCAGTACTTC. The chain uses TRBV19 and TRBJ2-5; D is uncertain. CDR3 length equals 13 residues. Germline CDR1 is LNHDA and CDR2 is SQIVND (reference sequence). V was trimmed by 1 base and J by 5 bases, leaving 8 bases between them.

The chain uses TRBV24-1 and TRBJ1-5; no reliable D call. V lost 9 bases and J lost 5, with 22 bases in between. CDR3 size: 16 residues. Germline V gene data show CDR1 as KGHDR and CDR2 as SFDVKD. CDR3 DNA sequence: TGTGCCACCGGAGAGGGTAAGGCAAGGCGGGATCAGCCCCAGCATTTT. This sequence encodes CATGEGKARRDQPQHF.

This clone was observed a few times. The V and J genes are TRBV7-6 and TRBJ1-5; unclear D gene. The CDR3 spans 15 residues. Trimming removed 6 bases at V and 4 bases at J, with 16 bases between. CDR1 and CDR2 from the germline V gene are SGHVS and FNYEAQ. CDR3 sequence: CASSSTETPNQPQHF. The CDR3 DNA follows: TGTGCCAGCAGTTCGACCGAGACACCAAATCAGCCCCAGCATTTT.